This entry describes one TCR beta chain. Germline and junction disagree at one end, which may indicate a read error. The CDR3 totals 15 residues. Germline CDR1 is LGHNA and CDR2 is YNFKEQ. TCRdb recomputed calls from the 5' RACE reads with MiXCR, one row per CDR3 protein. The sample yields about 43,000 distinct CDR3 sequences, 25% to 35% seen once. Sequencing was done on a sample of memory CD4+ T cells sorted from a lymph node. Subset in this sample: memory CD4+ T cells, CD4+CD45RO+CD25-. The chain joins TRBV4-2 to TRBJ1-5; 10 nucleotides line up with TRBD1. The sequence was obtained from a female donor with breast cancer. CDR3 amino acids: CAGSQVSTGGQPQHF. The CDR3 region has the DNA TGTGCCGGCAGCCAAGTATCGACAGGGGGCCAGCCCCAGCATTTT.